These T cell receptor beta chains were read from a single sample in a study of monozygotic twins with inflammatory bowel disease. TCRdb re-called the 5' RACE reads; one entry per CDR3 protein, DNA not given. Here the sample table reports some 400,000 distinct CDR3 sequences. The sequencing input was blood. The receptors were sampled from a human donor with ulcerative colitis or Crohn's disease, or a healthy co-twin of an affected twin (not recorded which). The CDR3 runs from the conserved cysteine through the conserved F or W.

J,V,CDR3
TRBJ2-5,TRBV11-2,CASSSSRLAPQETQYF
TRBJ2-1,TRBV7-3,CASRLGTSGRAGLNEQFF
TRBJ2-2,TRBV2,CASSLLAGGPNTGDLFF
TRBJ1-3,TRBV7-8,CASSRDGAGENTIYF
TRBJ1-4,TRBV6-6,CASIGLRGEKLFF
TRBJ1-1,TRBV29-1,CSVGRDRGEAFF
TRBJ2-1,TRBV4-2,CASSQDLATSGGYNEQFF
TRBJ2-7,TRBV27,CASSPLIVRENSYEQYF
TRBJ2-7,TRBV27,CASSFLRDRPYEQYF
TRBJ2-1,TRBV5-1,CASSFGQGVDEQFF
TRBJ2-5,TRBV20-1,CSASTVQETQYF
TRBJ2-1,TRBV24-1,CATSGGLWDNEQFF
TRBJ2-7,TRBV4-3,CASSQKTVPATYEQYF
TRBJ2-7,TRBV5-4,CASSVDQNPYEQYF
TRBJ2-2,TRBV20-1,CSASGTSGTFGELFF
TRBJ2-3,TRBV9,CASSVEGPDTQYF
TRBJ1-5,TRBV12-3/TRBV12-4,CASNILGSQPQHF
TRBJ2-5,TRBV7-3,CASSLSGDGTQYF
TRBJ2-1,TRBV5-4,CASSLDTRTYNEQFF
TRBJ1-1,TRBV7-2,CASSLQGADTEAFF
TRBJ1-1,TRBV6-2/TRBV6-3,CASSWGLRNTEAFF
TRBJ2-3,TRBV25-1,CASSEGAGGTDTQYF
TRBJ1-2,TRBV29-1,CSVGSKAGGSYGYTF
TRBJ1-6,TRBV4-1,CASSPPSVVYNSPLHF
TRBJ2-7,TRBV5-1,CASSLGDGTGVSYEQYF
TRBJ1-1,TRBV6-1,CASSEEAGGSLGAFF
TRBJ2-3,TRBV7-3,CASSLRGGVRDTQYF
TRBJ2-7,TRBV7-2,CASSPPYSYEQYF
TRBJ1-4,TRBV7-2,CASTQQGNYHEKLFF
TRBJ1-2,TRBV7-2,CASSPWGLYGYTF
TRBJ1-2,TRBV7-9,CASSQRAPQGGYGYTF
TRBJ1-1,TRBV12-3/TRBV12-4,CASSFGDTEAFF
TRBJ1-2,TRBV29-1,CSGGGADGYTF
TRBJ2-1,TRBV20-1,CSAGTSGSWGNEQFF
TRBJ2-1,TRBV29-1,CSADRVHEQFF
TRBJ2-3,TRBV7-9,CASSLKGGPGLF
TRBJ2-7,TRBV20-1,CSAPPAGVNEQYF
TRBJ1-3,TRBV7-8,CASSSQGLGTGNTIYF
TRBJ2-3,TRBV19,CASSNGLAADTQYF
TRBJ2-1,TRBV12-3/TRBV12-4,CASRVAGGVGEQFF
TRBJ2-5,TRBV23-1,CASSQNGIQETQYF
TRBJ2-5,TRBV3-1,CASSQVARGIDTQYF
TRBJ2-2,TRBV5-1,CASSLSTPNTGELFF
TRBJ1-6,TRBV20-1,CSARPEYSNYNSPLHF
TRBJ2-1,TRBV29-1,CSVLQGTHNEQFF
TRBJ2-2,TRBV4-1,CASSRPNTGELFF
TRBJ2-3,TRBV12-3/TRBV12-4,CASRRRGPTKSDTQYF
TRBJ2-7,TRBV29-1,CSVQQGPHSYEQYF
TRBJ1-1,TRBV5-1,CASSPGRGDLTEAFF
TRBJ2-2,TRBV5-1,CASSVAGANTGELFF
TRBJ2-2,TRBV18,CASSETVTNTGELFF
TRBJ1-3,TRBV12-3/TRBV12-4,CASTPGYRSGNTIYF
TRBJ1-5,TRBV2,CASSVGGNYQPQHF
TRBJ2-3,TRBV12-3/TRBV12-4,CASSAATDTQYF
TRBJ2-5,TRBV7-2,CASSPQQGQETQYF